The 18 T cell receptor beta chains given below trace back to one sample, sequenced in a study of regulatory T cells in long-lasting Graves disease. Time point in this sample: persistent/refractory GD, antithyroid drugs over 5 years with positive TRAb. PBMC RNA was the source of the TCR library. Arm-PCR of CDR3 regions and iRepertoire HTBI primers were the basis on which TCR beta libraries were built. From the multiplex PCR reads, TCRdb called clonotypes with MiXCR, one entry per CDR3 protein. Of some 470,000 distinct CDR3 sequences in the sample, 20% to 25% were seen once. Source: peripheral blood mononuclear cells (PBMCs), taken when the disease was refractory, from a patient treated with antithyroid drugs. The receptors were sampled from a female donor with Graves disease.

At least ten counts were recorded for this clonotype. The chain has TRBV12-3 or TRBV12-4 and TRBJ2-3; D gene uncertain. This CDR3 is built from 14 residues. The V end was cut by 3 bases, the J end by 2 bases, with 9 bases between. CDR3 sequence reads: CASSFSGSTDTQYF. The CDR3 DNA reads TGTGCCAGCAGTTTTTCCGGGTCCACAGATACGCAGTATTTT.

The CDR3 reads CASSLAGIEAFF. The CDR3 DNA reads as TGTGCCAGCAGCTTGGCTGGGATTGAAGCTTTCTTT. V and J are TRBV5-6 and TRBJ1-1; D is unclear. CDR1 is SGHDT, CDR2 YYEEEE, per germline. Trimming left V 0 bases short and J 7 bases short, with 7 bases between. The CDR3 runs 12 residues.

This clonotype occurred a few times. V gene TRBV7-9 combines with J gene TRBJ2-2; 7 bases are a match to TRBD2. V lost 5 bases to trimming and J lost 2 bases; unmatched junction nucleotides: 8. This CDR3 is built from 16 residues. CDR1 and CDR2 from the germline V gene are SEHNR and FQNEAQ (reference sequence). CDR3 coding DNA: TGTGCCAGCAGCCCGCGGCCTAGCGGAAACACCGGGGAGCTGTTTTTT. Its protein is CASSPRPSGNTGELFF.

This clonotype was found many times. The V gene is TRBV7-2, the J gene TRBJ1-5; no firm D call. Germline V gives CDR1 SGHTA, CDR2 FQGNSA. V lost 1 base and J lost 0, with 7 bases in between. This CDR3 is built from 15 residues. The CDR3 nucleotides read TGTGCCAGCAGCTTAGATAGGATTAGCAATCAGCCCCAGCATTTT. The encoded protein is CASSLDRISNQPQHF.

The chain links TRBV12-3 or TRBV12-4 to TRBJ2-1; D is unclear. The length of the CDR3 is 13 residues. The germline V and J ends were trimmed by 3 bases and 9 bases, with 12 bases remaining between them. CDR3 amino acids: CASSFGVVTEQFF. Written as DNA, the CDR3 is TGTGCCAGCAGTTTCGGTGTGGTAACTGAGCAGTTCTTC.

In this sample, this clonotype turned up many times. The chain combines TRBV20-1 with TRBJ2-7; 12 bases line up with TRBD2. Germline V gene data show CDR1 as DFQATT and CDR2 as SNEGSKA (reference sequence). The CDR3 covers 13 residues. Germline trimming cut 7 bases from V and 4 bases from J; bases unmatched to any gene: 5. CDR3 protein: CSVKLAGGYEQYF. The CDR3 DNA is TGCAGTGTCAAACTAGCGGGAGGATACGAGCAGTACTTC.

This clonotype was counted ten times or more. The V call is TRBV7-2, the J call TRBJ2-7, with 13 bases identical to TRBD2. The germline V gene encodes CDR1 SGHTA and CDR2 FQGNSA. Germline trimming cut 0 bases from V and 4 bases from J; bases unmatched to any gene: 9. The CDR3 has 18 residues. CDR3 nucleotide sequence: TGTGCCAGCAGCTTAGCCTCTTGGACTAGCGGGAGTTGGTACGAGCAGTACTTC. Translating gives CASSLASWTSGSWYEQYF.

This clonotype came up a few times. This rearrangement joins TRBV11-2 to TRBJ2-7, with a possible D match to TRBD1 (8 bases). The ends were cut back, 4 bases at V and 6 bases at J, with 19 bases in the middle. The germline V gene encodes CDR1 SGHAT and CDR2 FQNNGV. The CDR3 runs to 15 residues. CDR3 residues: CASSSNRGRALEQYF. The CDR3 region has the DNA TGTGCCAGCAGCTCCAACAGGGGGAGGGCCCTCGAGCAGTACTTC.

This clonotype was picked up many times. This chain links TRBV28 with TRBJ2-7; 11 nucleotides align to TRBD2. Trimming removed 4 bases from V and 2 bases from J; junction bases left unmatched: 16. The germline V gene encodes CDR1 MDHEN and CDR2 SYDVKM. The CDR3 consists of 19 residues. CDR3 nucleotide sequence: TGTGCCAGCAGTTCGTACCTAGCGGGAGGACCAAACCCCCCCTACGAGCAGTACTTC. Translating gives CASSSYLAGGPNPPYEQYF.

This clonotype was counted only a few times. This chain connects TRBV19 to TRBJ1-5, with unresolved D. Looked up from germline, CDR1 is LNHDA and CDR2 is SQIVND (reference sequence). The CDR3 sequence is 15 residues long. V was pared by 8 bases and J by 0 bases, with 14 bases between. The CDR3 bases are TGTGCCAGTGGGCCTGGGGTCTATAGCAATCAGCCCCAGCATTTT. It is translated as CASGPGVYSNQPQHF.

This clonotype came up many times. The chain has TRBV7-9 and TRBJ2-7; D uncertain. V gave up 5 bases and J gave up 5 bases, with 10 bases separating them. Germline CDR1 and CDR2: SEHNR and FQNEAQ (reference sequence). The CDR3 loop spans 12 amino acids. The CDR3 DNA follows: TGTGCCAGCAGCGCCCGGACCCACGAGCAGTACTTC. Translated: CASSARTHEQYF.

J is TRBJ2-7 and V is TRBV6-2 or TRBV6-3; 11 bases agree with TRBD1. Germline CDR1 is MNHEY and CDR2 is SVGEGT. The CDR3 covers 15 residues. V lost 6 bases, J lost 2 bases, and 6 bases stayed unmatched. CDR3 in DNA: TGTGCCAGCAGGGACCGGGACAGGGGGGCCTACGAGCAGTACTTC. It encodes CASRDRDRGAYEQYF.

At least ten counts were recorded for this clonotype. V and J are TRBV6-1 and TRBJ2-7, with D possibly matching TRBD2 (5 bases). Trimming left V 4 bases short and J 6 bases short, with 7 bases between. The CDR3 extends over 11 amino acids. Germline V gives CDR1 MNHNS, CDR2 SASEGT. The CDR3 nucleotides are TGTGCCAGCAGTGCAGGACTCGAGCAGTACTTC. Translating it yields CASSAGLEQYF.

This clonotype was counted many times. The chain links TRBV7-3 to TRBJ2-5; D might be TRBD2 (5 bases). This CDR3 contains 16 residues. Trimming stripped 5 bases from V and 5 bases from J, with 21 bases between. CDR1 is SGHTA, CDR2 FQGTGA, per germline. This chain's CDR3 is CASSVGRDPFGETQYF. In DNA, the CDR3 is TGTGCCAGCAGCGTAGGGAGAGATCCATTCGGGGAGACCCAGTACTTC.

This clonotype was seen ten or more times. This sequence joins TRBV28 and TRBJ2-7, with D hard to call. The germline CDR1 and CDR2 sequences are MDHEN and SYDVKM. The length of the CDR3 is 13 residues. V lost 5 bases, J lost 2 bases, and 10 bases lay in between. The CDR3 is CASSRFATYEQYF. CDR3 DNA: TGTGCCAGCAGTCGTTTTGCGACCTACGAGCAGTACTTC.

This chain uses TRBV7-9 with TRBJ2-5; the D gene is possibly TRBD1 (5 bases). V was clipped by 5 bases and J by 1 base, with 11 bases between them. In germline, CDR1 is SEHNR, CDR2 FQNEAQ (reference sequence). The CDR3 is 14 amino acids. CDR3 sequence (DNA): TGTGCCAGCAGCGCCGACCAGGGCCAAGAGACCCAGTACTTC. It is translated as CASSADQGQETQYF. The full variable domain, its missing parts supplied by reference TRBV7-9 and TRBJ2-5, is DTGVSQNPRHKITKRGQNVTFRCDPISEHNRLYWYRQTLGQGPEFLTYFQNEAQLEKSRLLSDRFSAERPKGSFSTLEIQRTEQGDSAMYLCASSADQGQETQYFGPGTRLLVL.

This clonotype was observed at least ten times. This chain links TRBV28 with TRBJ2-5; 7 bases agree with TRBD1. CDR1 and CDR2 (germline): MDHEN, SYDVKM. This CDR3 is 12 amino acids long. The junction had 3 bases not matched to a gene; V was cut back by 6 bases and J by 5 bases. This chain's CDR3 is CASSDRVETQYF. CDR3 nucleotides: TGTGCCAGCAGCGACAGGGTTGAGACCCAGTACTTC.

This clonotype was counted between two and nine times. It may be a read error: a sequence one base away is much more abundant. This sequence joins TRBV28 and TRBJ1-1; D perhaps matches TRBD1 (5 bases). Germline CDR1 and CDR2: MDHEN and SYDVKM. Trimming left V 6 bases short and J 3 bases short, with 14 bases between. The CDR3 sequence is 14 residues long. This chain's CDR3 is CASRMGREDTEAFF. As DNA, the CDR3 is TGTGCCAGCAGAATGGGACGGGAGGACACTGAAGCTTTCTTT. Supplemented by reference TRBV28 and TRBJ1-1, the full variable domain reads DVKVTQSSRYLVKRTGEKVFLECVQDMDHENMFWYRQDPGLGLRLIYFSYDVKMKEKGDIPEGYSVSREKKERFSLILESASTNQTSMYLCASRMGREDTEAFFGQGTRLTVV.